This TCR beta chain was recorded in a study of cytomegalovirus exposure and HLA in healthy donors. This clone occurred once. Its matching antigen is unknown. Study findings and constraints: Reportedly, diagnosis of cytomegalovirus status by the classifier showed high specificity and sensitivity.

Germline CDR1 is MNHEY and CDR2 is SVGAGI. This CDR3 is built from 15 residues. V was clipped by 3 bases and J by 7 bases; unmatched bases: 5. 13 Jbeta primers and 60 Vbeta primers were used for the PCR. Here immunoSEQ multiplex PCR was the method, and the copy in TCRdb shows in-frame clones only, minus some. The sample lists about 110,000 clones; around four fifths were seen once. This chain joins TRBV6-5 and TRBJ1-6, with 8 positions matching TRBD1. Material for sequencing was PBMCs. The clonotype comes from an older woman in good health and CMV-seropositive. CDR3 nucleotides: TGTGCCAGCAGTTATAAGAGACAGGGGAATTCACCCCTCCACTTT. This encodes CASSYKRQGNSPLHF.